This T cell receptor beta chain was observed in a study of regulatory T cells in long-lasting Graves disease. Study-level findings and limits: Persistent disease was characterized by preferential usage of TRBV28, TRBJ1-2 and TRBJ2-5. Among the persistent patients, 2,500 to 3,500 public clonotypes were shared, more than the 850 to 1,000 shared among new patients.

Time point of the sample: newly diagnosed GD, antithyroid drugs for less than 3 months. There was RNA extracted from PBMCs, and the TCR library was made from it. As a group, patients came from one endocrinology department in Xi'an, China. The authors built TCR beta libraries using iRepertoire HTBI primers and Arm-PCR of CDR3 regions. MiXCR, run by TCRdb on the multiplex PCR reads, gives a single entry per CDR3 protein. The repertoire has 400,000 to 550,000 distinct CDR3 sequences, about 16% of them found once; the top ten carry approximately 11%. This CDR3 region has 14 residues. From germline, CDR1 is MDHEN and CDR2 SYDVKM. V gave up 3 bases and J gave up 1 base, with 9 bases separating them. As for this clonotype: Its specificity is not known.

In addition, the sample was reused for a study of T cells in Graves' hyperthyroidism and ophthalmopathy. That study reports: Newly diagnosed hyperthyroidism patients aged 18 to 65 years had disease lasting under 2 months.

This chain links TRBV28 with TRBJ1-1; D is undetermined. Specimen: peripheral blood mononuclear cells (PBMCs), collected at new diagnosis, from a patient treated with antithyroid drugs. The receptor was isolated from a woman aged 25 to 45 with Graves disease. The CDR3, as DNA: TGTGCCAGCAGTTTGGCCACATGGAACACTGAAGCTTTCTTT. Protein product: CASSLATWNTEAFF.